Listed below are T cell receptor beta chains from one sample, sequenced in a study of OX40 agonist ivuxolimab in advanced cancers. Repertoires were generated with immunoSEQ multiplex PCR, while TCRdb's copy carries only in-frame clones and drops some. The sample holds 68,000 or so clones, less than 95% seen once. Here the sequenced sample was CD4+ or CD8+ T cells sorted from blood, taken in a trial of the OX40 agonist ivuxolimab. These receptors were collected from an adult with an advanced solid tumor such as melanoma, head and neck, liver or kidney cancer. CDR3s include the opening cysteine and the closing phenylalanine or tryptophan. The D gene is left open where the match is weak. A row's size may be missing; if present it is once, few, many or a size class.

clone_size d_call j_call v_call cdr3_nt cdr3_aa
. TRBD2 TRBJ2-3 TRBV19 TGTGCCAGTAGTGAGGGACTAGCGGGAGCGGGTACGCAGTATTTT CASSEGLAGAGTQYF
. . TRBJ1-4 TRBV4-1 TGCGCCAGCAGCCCTTCGGGGGATCACAATGAAAAACTGTTTTTT CASSPSGDHNEKLFF
. . TRBJ2-3 TRBV19 TGTGCCACGAGGACAGATCTCTCCACAGATACGCAGTATTTT CATRTDLSTDTQYF
. TRBD1 TRBJ1-6 TRBV27 TGTGCCAGCAGTTTTAGTGGGACAGGGGGGTCACCCCTCCACTTT CASSFSGTGGSPLHF
. . TRBJ1-2 TRBV19 TGTGCCAGTAGCCGACACGGGGCAGGGACTGGCTACACCTTC CASSRHGAGTGYTF
once . TRBJ2-3 TRBV6-5 TGTGCCAGCAGTAAACCAGGTACAGATACGCAGTATTTT CASSKPGTDTQYF
. TRBD2 TRBJ2-1 TRBV7-3 TGTGCCAGCAGCTTTAGCGGGGGGGCCTGGGATGAGCAGTTCTTC CASSFSGGAWDEQFF
few TRBD2 TRBJ2-2 TRBV9 TGTGCCAGCAGCGTAGGGACTAGCGGGGAGCTGTTTTTT CASSVGTSGELFF
. . TRBJ1-1 TRBV2 TGTGCCAGCACCAGAAACACTGAAGCTTTCTTT CASTRNTEAFF
. TRBD1 TRBJ1-4 TRBV27 TGTGCCAGCAGGCGATTACAGGGGGCATCAAATGAAAAACTGTTTTTT CASRRLQGASNEKLFF
. . TRBJ1-4 TRBV12-5 TGTGCTAGTGGTCTCGGGACAACTGGCGGCGAAAAACTGTTTTTT CASGLGTTGGEKLFF
once . TRBJ2-6 TRBV5-1 TGCGCCAGCAGCTTGCCAACTGGGGCCAACGTCCTGACTTTC CASSLPTGANVLTF
. TRBD2 TRBJ2-7 TRBV11-3 TGTGCCAGCAGCCATTCCCCCGGGACTAGCGGGGCTTATTACGAGCAGTACTTC CASSHSPGTSGAYYEQYF
. TRBD2 TRBJ2-7 TRBV25-1 TGTGCCAGCAGTGGGCGACTAGCGGGAGGAATCTCCTACGAGCAGTACTTC CASSGRLAGGISYEQYF
once . TRBJ1-2 TRBV19 TGTGCCAGTAGTATCAACGGATACTATGGCTACACCTTC CASSINGYYGYTF
. . TRBJ1-2 TRBV6-5 TGTGCCAGCAAGGGCTCGGCAAGCTATGGCTACACCTTC CASKGSASYGYTF
. . TRBJ2-3 TRBV14 TGTGCCAGCAGCTCCGGGGGTGAGCAGTATTTT CASSSGGEQYF
. . TRBJ1-1 TRBV11-3 TGTGCCAGCAGTCAAACCCCTTGGGCCTCGGAAGCTTTCTTT CASSQTPWASEAFF
. . TRBJ2-2 TRBV25-1 TGTGCCAGCAGGGGCTTAGGACAGAGCACCGGGGAGCTGTTTTTT CASRGLGQSTGELFF
. TRBD1 TRBJ2-7 TRBV10-3 TGTGCCATCAGTCCGGGACAGGGGTACGAGCAGTACTTC CAISPGQGYEQYF
. . TRBJ1-3 TRBV6-1 TGTGCCAGCAGTGAAAGGTCGAGACGGCCCTCTGGAAACACCATATATTTT CASSERSRRPSGNTIYF
. . TRBJ2-7 TRBV10-2 TGCGCCAGCAGCCTGACTGAATCCTACGAGCAGTACTTC CASSLTESYEQYF
. . TRBJ2-3 TRBV20-1 TGCAGTGCGGATAGTTCAGATACGCAGTATTTT CSADSSDTQYF
. TRBD1 TRBJ1-5 TRBV6-5 TGTGCCAGCCTGGACAGGGGTGGACAGCCCCAGCATTTT CASLDRGGQPQHF
. . TRBJ1-4 TRBV7-9 TGTGCCAGCAGCCGCCCGACCGGGGAAAAACTGTTTTTT CASSRPTGEKLFF
once . TRBJ2-2 TRBV10-3 TGTGCCACCCAGGGGGGCACCGGGGAGCTGTTTTTT CATQGGTGELFF
. . TRBJ1-5 TRBV18 TGTGCCAGCTCACCAGGTGGAAATCAGCCCCAGCATTTT CASSPGGNQPQHF
. TRBD1 TRBJ1-3 TRBV18 TGTGCCAGCTCACCACCTGCAGGGGGTAGAAACACCATATATTTT CASSPPAGGRNTIYF